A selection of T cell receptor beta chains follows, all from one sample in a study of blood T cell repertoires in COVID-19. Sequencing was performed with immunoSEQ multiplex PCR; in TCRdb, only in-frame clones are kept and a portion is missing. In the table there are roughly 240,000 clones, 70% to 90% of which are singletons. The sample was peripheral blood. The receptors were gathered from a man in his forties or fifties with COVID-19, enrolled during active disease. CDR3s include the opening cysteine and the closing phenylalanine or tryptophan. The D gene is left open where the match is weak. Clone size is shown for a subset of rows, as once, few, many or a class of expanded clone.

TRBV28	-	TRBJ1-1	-	CASMDSLNTEAFF	TGTGCCAGCATGGACAGCCTGAACACTGAAGCTTTCTTT
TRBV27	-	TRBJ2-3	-	CASSFLSGLSTDTQYF	TGTGCCAGCAGTTTTTTGAGCGGGCTTAGCACAGATACGCAGTATTTT
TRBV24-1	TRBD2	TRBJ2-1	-	CATSDKGTSKRTYNEQFF	TGTGCCACCAGTGATAAAGGGACTAGCAAACGAACCTACAATGAGCAGTTCTTC
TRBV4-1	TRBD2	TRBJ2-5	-	CASSHPPDRRGGVETQYF	TGCGCCAGCAGCCACCCCCCCGATAGGCGGGGGGGGGTAGAGACCCAGTACTTC
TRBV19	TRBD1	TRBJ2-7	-	CASSLGTGIGAYEQYF	TGTGCCAGTAGCCTCGGGACAGGGATTGGGGCCTACGAGCAGTACTTC
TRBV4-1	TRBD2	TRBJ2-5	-	CASSQDLRGGLETQYF	TGCGCCAGCAGCCAAGATTTGCGGGGGGGGTTAGAGACCCAGTACTTC
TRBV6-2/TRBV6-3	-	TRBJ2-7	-	CASSYSGASEQYF	TGTGCCAGCAGTTACTCGGGGGCGAGCGAGCAGTACTTC
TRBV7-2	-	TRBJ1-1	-	CASSSHRIWSNTEAFF	TGTGCCAGCAGCTCACATAGGATTTGGAGTAACACTGAAGCTTTCTTT
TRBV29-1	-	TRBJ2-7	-	CSAGWAYEQYF	TGCAGCGCCGGGTGGGCCTACGAGCAGTACTTC
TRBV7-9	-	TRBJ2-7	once	CASSQTGFHEQYF	TGTGCCAGCAGCCAAACAGGGTTCCACGAGCAGTACTTC
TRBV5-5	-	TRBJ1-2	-	CASSLAPSGDYGYTF	TGTGCCAGCAGCTTGGCCCCCTCCGGGGACTATGGCTACACCTTC
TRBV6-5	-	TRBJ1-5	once	CASSSEGRRAGQPQHF	TGTGCCAGCAGTTCGGAGGGTAGGAGGGCTGGCCAGCCCCAGCATTTT
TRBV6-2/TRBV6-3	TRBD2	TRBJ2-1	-	CASSRPVAGTYNEQFF	TGTGCCAGCAGCCGCCCGGTAGCGGGCACCTACAATGAGCAGTTCTTC
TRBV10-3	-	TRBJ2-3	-	CAISESGQGLGTDTQYF	TGTGCCATCAGTGAGTCCGGCCAGGGGCTAGGCACAGATACGCAGTATTTT
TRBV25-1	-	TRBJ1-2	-	CASSLYSYGYTF	TGTGCCAGCAGTCTTTACAGCTATGGCTACACCTTC
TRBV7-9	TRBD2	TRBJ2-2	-	CASPGASGGELFF	TGTGCCAGCCCCGGGGCTAGCGGAGGGGAGCTGTTTTTT